A selection of T cell receptor beta chains follows, all from one sample in a study of cytomegalovirus exposure and HLA in healthy donors. Profiled with immunoSEQ multiplex PCR; TCRdb holds only in-frame clones, not every one. This repertoire shows some 130,000 clones, around 63% found once; its top ten account for about 1.5%. Sequencing used PBMCs. All receptors come from a human donor in good health. CDR3s include the opening cysteine and the closing phenylalanine or tryptophan. D genes are given only for firm matches. The listing skips clone size in some rows; elsewhere it reads once, few, many or a size class.

v_gene	d_gene	j_gene	abundance	CDR3aa	CDR3nt
TRBV7-2	.	TRBJ2-3	.	CASSLISADTQYF	TGTGCCAGCAGCTTAATCTCGGCAGATACGCAGTATTTT
TRBV4-3	TRBD2	TRBJ2-7	.	CASSQVPIAGGYHEQYF	TGCGCCAGCAGCCAAGTCCCCATAGCGGGAGGGTACCACGAGCAGTACTTC
TRBV11-2	.	TRBJ2-5	.	CASSPPWHQETQYF	TGTGCCAGCAGCCCGCCCTGGCACCAAGAGACCCAGTACTTC
TRBV5-4	.	TRBJ2-7	.	CASKGDMTGTNEQYF	TGTGCCAGCAAGGGGGATATGACAGGAACCAACGAGCAGTACTTC
TRBV10-3	.	TRBJ2-2	few	CAISGGTASGELFF	TGTGCCATCAGTGGCGGGACAGCTAGCGGGGAGCTGTTTTTT
TRBV4-2	TRBD2	TRBJ2-1	few	CASSQDWTSGSPGQFF	TGTGCCAGCAGCCAAGATTGGACTAGCGGGAGCCCTGGGCAGTTCTTC
TRBV6-6	.	TRBJ2-6	.	CASSYSSGSGANVLTF	TGTGCCAGCAGTTACTCGTCGGGGAGTGGGGCCAACGTCCTGACTTTC
TRBV19	.	TRBJ1-2	.	CASSIGLAYGYTF	TGTGCCAGTAGTATAGGTCTGGCCTATGGCTACACCTTC
TRBV18	TRBD1	TRBJ1-1	once	CASSPGTRDRGTEAFF	TGTGCCAGCTCACCGGGCACCCGGGACAGAGGGACTGAAGCTTTCTTT
TRBV2	.	TRBJ1-2	.	CASSEIEGYTF	TGTGCCAGCAGTGAGATAGAGGGCTACACCTTC
TRBV19	TRBD2	TRBJ2-1	.	CASSIAAGGIEQFF	TGTGCCAGTAGTATAGCAGCGGGAGGGATTGAGCAGTTCTTC
TRBV28	TRBD1	TRBJ2-3	.	CASSFGGQGRDTQYF	TGTGCCAGCAGTTTTGGAGGACAGGGGCGCGATACGCAGTATTTT
TRBV9	.	TRBJ1-2	.	CASSVDGGLNYGYTF	TGTGCCAGCAGCGTAGATGGGGGGTTAAACTATGGCTACACCTTC
TRBV6-1	TRBD1	TRBJ1-1	.	CASSEEWGQGMNTEAFF	TGTGCCAGCAGTGAAGAATGGGGACAGGGAATGAACACTGAAGCTTTCTTT
TRBV10-3	.	TRBJ2-5	.	CAISDLTAQYF	TGTGCCATCAGTGACCTAACGGCCCAGTACTTC
TRBV11-1	.	TRBJ2-7	.	CASSPLRSSMAYKQYF	TGTGCCAGCAGCCCCCTCCGGAGTAGTATGGCCTACAAGCAGTACTTC
TRBV5-1	TRBD2	TRBJ2-2	.	CASSFSGSEAGELFF	TGCGCCAGCAGCTTTAGCGGGAGTGAAGCCGGGGAGCTGTTTTTT
TRBV4-3	.	TRBJ2-7	.	CASSQARQAYEQYF	TGCGCCAGCAGCCAAGCCAGACAGGCCTACGAGCAGTACTTC
TRBV5-8	TRBD2	TRBJ2-7	.	CASNTGGEPPYEQYF	TGTGCCAGCAACACCGGGGGGGAGCCCCCTTACGAGCAGTACTTC
TRBV10-3	.	TRBJ1-2	.	CAISESLGYTF	TGTGCCATCAGTGAGTCTTTAGGCTACACCTTC
TRBV7-9	.	TRBJ2-5	.	CASSRTGFETQYF	TGTGCCAGCAGCAGAACAGGGTTCGAGACCCAGTACTTC
TRBV7-2	.	TRBJ1-5	.	CASSLEGLQPQHF	TGTGCCAGCAGCTTGGAGGGTTTGCAGCCCCAGCATTTT
TRBV10-3	TRBD1	TRBJ1-1	.	CANRDSLNTEAFF	TGTGCCAACAGGGACAGCCTGAACACTGAAGCTTTCTTT
TRBV5-6	TRBD2	TRBJ2-3	once	CASSFASGSTDTQYF	TGTGCCAGCAGCTTCGCTAGCGGGAGCACAGATACGCAGTATTTT
TRBV18	TRBD1	TRBJ2-2	.	CASSPLGTGRVTGELFF	TGTGCCAGCTCACCACTGGGGACAGGTCGCGTCACCGGGGAGCTGTTTTTT
TRBV6-1	TRBD1	TRBJ2-1	.	CASSGTGVGYNEQFF	TGTGCCAGCAGTGGGACAGGGGTGGGGTACAATGAGCAGTTCTTC